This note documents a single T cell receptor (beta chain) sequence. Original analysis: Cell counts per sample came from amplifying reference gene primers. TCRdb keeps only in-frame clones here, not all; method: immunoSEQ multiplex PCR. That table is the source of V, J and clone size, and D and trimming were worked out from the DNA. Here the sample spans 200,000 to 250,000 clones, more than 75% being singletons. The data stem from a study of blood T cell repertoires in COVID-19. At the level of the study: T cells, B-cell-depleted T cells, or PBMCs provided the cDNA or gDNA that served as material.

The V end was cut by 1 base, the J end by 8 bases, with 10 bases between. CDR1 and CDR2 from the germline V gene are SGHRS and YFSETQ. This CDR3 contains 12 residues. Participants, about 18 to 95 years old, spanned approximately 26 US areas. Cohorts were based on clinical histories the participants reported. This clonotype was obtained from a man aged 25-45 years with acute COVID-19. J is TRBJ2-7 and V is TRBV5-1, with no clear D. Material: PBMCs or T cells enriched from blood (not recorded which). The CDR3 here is CASSLRESKQYF. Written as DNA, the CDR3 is TGCGCCAGCAGCTTGAGAGAAAGTAAGCAGTACTTC. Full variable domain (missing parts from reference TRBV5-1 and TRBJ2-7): KAGVTQTPRYLIKTRGQQVTLSCSPISGHRSVSWYQQTPGQGLQFLFEYFSETQRNKGNFPGRFSGRQFSNSRSEMNVSTLELGDSALYLCASSLRESKQYFGPGTRLTVT.